Shown below are 21 T cell receptor beta chains from a single sample sequenced in a study of shared clonotypes between healthy human individuals. Clones were sequenced by immunoSEQ multiplex PCR, and TCRdb holds only the in-frame ones, with some missing. The sample includes roughly 2.5 million clones, 85% to 95% of them seen just once. What was sequenced was naive CD4+ T cells sorted from blood. The subset was: CD45RA+ positively selected. These receptors were obtained from a young man in good health.

This clone was detected only once. The chain couples TRBV5-1 to TRBJ1-2; TRBD1 is a possible D gene (5 bases). The V gene's germline CDR1 is SGHRS and CDR2 YFSETQ. Trimming took off 5 bases at V and 6 bases at J, with 11 bases between the two ends. This CDR3 contains 12 residues. The CDR3 DNA reads as TGCGCCAGCAGGTCCCAGGGTCATGGCTACACCTTC. Its translation: CASRSQGHGYTF.

The CDR3 sequence: CASSLSGGSASTDTQYF. The CDR3 DNA sequence: TGTGCCAGCAGCTTAAGCGGTGGGTCAGCTAGCACAGATACGCAGTATTTT. This chain links TRBV7-3 with TRBJ2-3; no clear D gene. The length of the CDR3 is 17 residues. Germline CDR1 SGHTA, CDR2 FQGTGA. V was shortened by 1 base and J by 0 bases, with 14 bases between the two germline ends.

The chain joins TRBV20-1 to TRBJ2-7; D uncertain. Germline V gene data show CDR1 as DFQATT and CDR2 as SNEGSKA (reference sequence). CDR3 length: 11 residues. V shed 5 bases and J shed 0 bases, with 5 bases lying between them. This CDR3 reads CSAPYSYEQYF. In DNA, the CDR3 is TGCAGTGCTCCCTACTCCTACGAGCAGTACTTC.

V usage is TRBV15 and J usage is TRBJ1-5; TRBD1 is a possible D gene (6 bases). The CDR3 consists of 16 residues. Germline assignment: CDR1 LNHNV and CDR2 YYDKDF (reference sequence). The ends were cut back, 0 bases at V and 3 bases at J, with 12 bases in the middle. The CDR3 sequence is CATSRDQGGFNQPQHF. CDR3 DNA: TGTGCCACCAGCAGAGATCAAGGGGGATTCAATCAGCCCCAGCATTTT.

V usage is TRBV28 and J usage is TRBJ1-6; TRBD1 matches 7 bases. CDR3 length equals 14 residues. Germline trimming cut 8 bases from V and 10 bases from J; bases unmatched to any gene: 11. Germline-derived CDR1 and CDR2 are MDHEN and SYDVKM. CDR3 nucleotide sequence: TGTGCCAGCGGATTCCCCGGGGGACAGTCACCCCTCCACTTT. This gives the protein CASGFPGGQSPLHF.

Remarks on this clone: Other DNA sequences of this sample code for an identical CDR3. This chain links TRBV2 with TRBJ2-2, with TRBD2 matching 11 bases. Trimming took 3 bases from V and 1 from J; bases not matched to a gene: 1. The CDR3 consists of 16 residues. Germline values: CDR1 SNHLY, CDR2 FYNNEI. The CDR3: CASSEGTSGNTGELFF. CDR3 bases: TGTGCCAGCAGTGAGGGGACTAGCGGGAACACCGGGGAGCTGTTTTTT. The variable domain in full, with the rest retrieved from reference TRBV2 and TRBJ2-2, is EPEVTQTPSHQVTQMGQEVILRCVPISNHLYFYWYRQILGQKVEFLVSFYNNEISEKSEIFDDQFSVERPDGSNFTLKIRSTKLEDSAMYFCASSEGTSGNTGELFFGEGSRLTVL.

About this clone itself: Other nucleotide sequences from this sample produce the same CDR3. The chain recombines TRBV6-6 with TRBJ2-7; D is possibly TRBD1 or TRBD2 (5 bases each). Germline V gene sequence: CDR1 MNHNY, CDR2 SVGAGI (reference sequence). The CDR3 length is 14 residues. With 0 bases removed from V and 4 bases from J, the gap between germline ends came to 10 bases. The DNA for the CDR3 is TGTGCCAGCAGTTACTCGAGAGGGGAATACGAGCAGTACTTC. Translated, it gives CASSYSRGEYEQYF.

The chain combines TRBV2 with TRBJ2-5; 10 nucleotides agree with TRBD2. The CDR3 is made up of 14 amino acids. Per germline, CDR1 SNHLY and CDR2 FYNNEI. V gave up 7 bases and J gave up 5 bases; unmatched junction bases: 7. The CDR3 bases are TGTGCCAGCACCTTAGCGGGGGGCCCGGAGACCCAGTACTTC. This translates into CASTLAGGPETQYF.

This rearrangement joins TRBV6-1 to TRBJ1-3; 9 bases map to TRBD1. Germline V gene sequence: CDR1 MNHNS, CDR2 SASEGT. The CDR3 contains 20 residues. With V trimmed by 2 bases and J by 3 bases, 17 bases remained unmatched. CDR3 sequence reads: CASSERITGGVKIRGNTIYF. The CDR3 DNA is TGTGCCAGCAGTGAAAGGATAACAGGGGGCGTTAAGATACGTGGAAACACCATATATTTT.

The chain has TRBV2 and TRBJ1-5; 7 positions agree with TRBD1. The CDR3 runs to 15 residues. With 6 bases clipped from V and 0 bases from J, the junction kept 5 bases outside the gene matches. In germline, CDR1 is SNHLY, CDR2 FYNNEI. CDR3 region: CASRTRGGSNQPQHF. In DNA form, the CDR3 reads TGTGCCAGCAGAACCAGGGGGGGTAGCAATCAGCCCCAGCATTTT.

The chain links TRBV10-3 to TRBJ2-5, with D perhaps TRBD1 (6 bases). The ends were cut back, 6 bases at V and 4 bases at J, with 21 bases in the middle. The CDR3 sequence is 16 residues long. Germline V gene sequence: CDR1 ENHRY, CDR2 SYGVKD. CDR3 amino acids: CAISEWGLAQRETQYF. The CDR3 nucleotides are TGTGCCATCAGCGAATGGGGGCTAGCACAGAGAGAGACCCAGTACTTC.

The chain uses TRBV5-1 and TRBJ2-1; D unresolved. The CDR3 is made up of 11 amino acids. V was cut by 6 bases and J by 8 bases, with 9 bases left in between. The germline gives CDR1 SGHRS, CDR2 YFSETQ. In DNA, the CDR3 is TGCGCCAGCACCGAGGCGCATGAGCAGTTCTTC. Protein sequence: CASTEAHEQFF.

The CDR3 DNA is TGCGCCAGCAGCGCCGGCCAGGGGAGCTCCTACAATGAGCAGTTCTTC. Its translation is CASSAGQGSSYNEQFF. This chain uses TRBV5-1 with TRBJ2-1, with D tentatively TRBD1 (6 bases). CDR3 length equals 16 residues. Germline V gene data show CDR1 as SGHRS and CDR2 as YFSETQ. V was trimmed by 4 bases and J by 0 bases, leaving 14 bases between them.

As concerns this clone: This same CDR3 is encoded by further DNA sequences in the sample. The rearrangement links TRBV2 to TRBJ1-1; D is uncertain. This CDR3 spans 14 amino acids. The germline CDR1 and CDR2 sequences are SNHLY and FYNNEI. V lost 0 bases, J lost 1 base, and 6 bases lay in between. The CDR3 sequence is CASSEARENTEAFF. The DNA for the CDR3 is TGTGCCAGCAGTGAAGCGAGGGAGAACACTGAAGCTTTCTTT. Combining the CDR3 with reference TRBV2 and TRBJ1-1 gives the whole variable domain EPEVTQTPSHQVTQMGQEVILRCVPISNHLYFYWYRQILGQKVEFLVSFYNNEISEKSEIFDDQFSVERPDGSNFTLKIRSTKLEDSAMYFCASSEARENTEAFFGQGTRLTVV.

The rearrangement links TRBV4-1 to TRBJ2-2, with D perhaps TRBD2 (7 bases). CDR3 length equals 17 residues. V was trimmed by 0 bases and J by 5 bases, leaving 16 bases between them. Germline V lookup: CDR1 MGHRA, CDR2 YSYEKL. In DNA, the CDR3 is TGCGCCAGCAGCCAAGACCGGGGGGCGGGGGCAACCGGGGAGCTGTTTTTT. This codes for CASSQDRGAGATGELFF.

The chain employs TRBV7-9 and TRBJ2-3; TRBD2 aligns across 12 bases. In germline, CDR1 is SEHNR, CDR2 FQNEAQ (reference sequence). V was pared by 2 bases and J by 6 bases, with 6 bases of the junction left unmatched. The length of the CDR3 is 16 residues. CDR3 region: CASSLRASGGADTQYF. CDR3 bases: TGTGCCAGCAGCTTAAGGGCTAGCGGGGGGGCCGATACGCAGTATTTT.

As concerns this clone: Other DNA sequences in the same sample also yield this CDR3. This chain links TRBV11-2 with TRBJ2-5, with D maybe TRBD2 (5 bases). Germline V gene sequence: CDR1 SGHAT, CDR2 FQNNGV. Trimming shortened V by 0 bases and J by 2 bases, and 10 bases separated the two germline ends. CDR3 length: 15 amino acids. CDR3: CASSLDGRGQETQYF. In DNA form, the CDR3 reads TGTGCCAGCAGCTTAGATGGCCGGGGACAAGAGACCCAGTACTTC.

The chain couples TRBV10-1 to TRBJ2-4, with 7 bases matching TRBD2. V dropped 8 bases and J dropped 11; count of bases not matched to a gene: 18. The CDR3 is 15 amino acids. Per the germline V gene, CDR1 is WNHNN and CDR2 is SYGVQD (reference sequence). The CDR3 DNA follows: TGCGCCAGCGGGGAGGGGTTCCCCAAACAATGTGTTCAGTACTTC. Its translation: CASGEGFPKQCVQYF.

This chain connects TRBV6-6 to TRBJ2-3; D might be TRBD1 (6 bases). Per germline, CDR1 MNHNY and CDR2 SVGAGI (reference sequence). Trimming took 3 bases from V and 6 from J, leaving 16 bases between them. The CDR3 consists of 15 residues. CDR3 bases: TGTGCCAGCAGTTATTGGGGGCCCAACGCCGATACGCAGTATTTT. Protein: CASSYWGPNADTQYF.

The gene calls are TRBV6-1 and TRBJ1-5; D unclear. There are 10 residues in the CDR3. Germline CDR1 reads MNHNS; CDR2 reads SASEGT. The germline V and J ends were trimmed by 9 bases and 6 bases, with 6 bases remaining between them. CDR3 sequence: CARDTQPQHF. DNA of the CDR3: TGTGCCAGGGATACTCAGCCCCAGCATTTT.

Note on this clone: Other DNA sequences of this sample code for an identical CDR3. This chain links TRBV11-2 with TRBJ2-2; the D is unclear. V lost 1 base to trimming and J lost 0 bases, with 0 bases between them. CDR1 and CDR2 from the germline V gene are SGHAT and FQNNGV. The CDR3 is 13 residues long. The CDR3 here is CASSLANTGELFF. CDR3 in DNA: TGTGCCAGCAGCTTAGCGAACACCGGGGAGCTGTTTTTT.